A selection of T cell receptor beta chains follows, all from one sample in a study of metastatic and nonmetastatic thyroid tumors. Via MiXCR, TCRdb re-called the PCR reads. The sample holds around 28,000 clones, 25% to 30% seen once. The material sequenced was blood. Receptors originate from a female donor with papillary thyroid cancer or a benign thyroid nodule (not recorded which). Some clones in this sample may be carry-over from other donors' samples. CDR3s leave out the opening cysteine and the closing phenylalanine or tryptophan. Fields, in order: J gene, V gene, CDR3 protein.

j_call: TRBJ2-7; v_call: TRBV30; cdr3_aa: AWSEELGLEQY
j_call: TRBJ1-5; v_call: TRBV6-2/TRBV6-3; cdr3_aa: ASSSTGNQPQH
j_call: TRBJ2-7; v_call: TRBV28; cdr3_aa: ASSLVLDRGGYEQY
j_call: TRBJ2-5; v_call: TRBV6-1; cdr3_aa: ASSEGDSLIRQETQY
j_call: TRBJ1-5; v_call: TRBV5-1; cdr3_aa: ASSLELNQPQH
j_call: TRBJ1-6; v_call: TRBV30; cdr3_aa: AWSGDRVLGSPLH
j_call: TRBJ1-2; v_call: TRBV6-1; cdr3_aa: ASSLDSHYGYT
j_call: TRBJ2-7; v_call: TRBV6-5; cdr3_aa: ASSYDLQGYEQY
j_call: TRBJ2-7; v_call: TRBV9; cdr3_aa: ASSAPGQGYEQY
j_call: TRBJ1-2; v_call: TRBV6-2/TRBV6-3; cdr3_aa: ASRTGILGYT
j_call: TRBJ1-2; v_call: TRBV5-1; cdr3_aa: GWFPVGGLPGDGYT
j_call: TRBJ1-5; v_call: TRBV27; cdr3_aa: ASRSYGGNQPQH
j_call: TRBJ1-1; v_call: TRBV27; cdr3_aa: ASRLWQGQITEAF
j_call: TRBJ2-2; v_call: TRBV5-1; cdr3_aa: ASSSGNLNTGELF
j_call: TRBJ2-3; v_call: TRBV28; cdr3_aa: ASSFPGGRDTQY
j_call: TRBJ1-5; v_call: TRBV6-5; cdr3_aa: ASRLGNYQPQH
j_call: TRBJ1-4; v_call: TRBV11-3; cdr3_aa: ASSKQGAGADEKLF
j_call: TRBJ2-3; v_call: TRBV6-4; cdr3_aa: ASSDSGGPDTQY
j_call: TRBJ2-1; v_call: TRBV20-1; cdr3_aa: SARRSGRYEQF
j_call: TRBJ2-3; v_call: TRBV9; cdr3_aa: ASSVASSTDTQY
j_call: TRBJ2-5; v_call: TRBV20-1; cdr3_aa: SADGQGLLGVETQY
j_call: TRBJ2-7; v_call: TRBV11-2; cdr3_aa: ASSWSGGAYEQY
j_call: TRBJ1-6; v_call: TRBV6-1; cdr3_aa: ASSEGGSNSPLH
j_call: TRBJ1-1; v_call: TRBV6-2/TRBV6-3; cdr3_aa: ASSYAENTEAF
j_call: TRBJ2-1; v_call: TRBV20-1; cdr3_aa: SARQLAGNNEQF
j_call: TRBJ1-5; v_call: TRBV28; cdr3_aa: ASSLMGNQPQH
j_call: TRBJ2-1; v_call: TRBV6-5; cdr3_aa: ASSYGGNVDNEQF
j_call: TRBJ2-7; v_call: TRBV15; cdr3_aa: ATSRETGTGGDEQY
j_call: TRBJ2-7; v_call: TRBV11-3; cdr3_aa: ASSLSGMGYHEQY
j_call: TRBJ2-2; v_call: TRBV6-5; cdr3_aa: ASKVLRDRVGTGELF
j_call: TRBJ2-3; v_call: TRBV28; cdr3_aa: ASSWTGAQY
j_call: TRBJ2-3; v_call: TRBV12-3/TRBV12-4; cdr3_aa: ASTEISGGLPDTQY
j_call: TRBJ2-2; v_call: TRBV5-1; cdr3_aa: ASSLWQGGNTGELF
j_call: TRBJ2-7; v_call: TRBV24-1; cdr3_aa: ATSVTQGGPSYEQY
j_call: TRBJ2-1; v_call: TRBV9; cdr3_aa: ASSVGTSGNEQF
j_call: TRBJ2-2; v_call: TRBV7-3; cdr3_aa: ATALDGGSVGELF
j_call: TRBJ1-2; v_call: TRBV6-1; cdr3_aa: ASKVTGDNYGYT